These T cell receptor beta chains were read from a single sample in a study of cytomegalovirus exposure and HLA in healthy donors. Assay: immunoSEQ multiplex PCR; the TCRdb copy retains only in-frame clones and omits some. The table lists some 120,000 clones, roughly 91% of them singletons, with approximately 3.5% in the top ten. The sequenced sample was PBMCs. These receptors all stem from a man younger than 40 in good health and CMV-seronegative. Each CDR3 is given with its conserved first and last residue. The D gene is left open where the match is weak. A row's size may be missing; if present it is once, few, many or a size class.

TRBJ2-7,TRBV6-1,-,TRBD1,CASLGTGKTYEQYF,TGTGCCAGCCTTGGGACAGGAAAGACCTACGAGCAGTACTTC
TRBJ1-2,TRBV19,-,-,CASNPDRGDYGYTF,TGTGCCAGTAATCCGGACAGAGGAGACTATGGCTACACCTTC
TRBJ2-6,TRBV2,-,TRBD1,CASTDRGSGANVLTF,TGTGCCAGCACGGACAGGGGTTCTGGGGCCAACGTCCTGACTTTC
TRBJ1-5,TRBV6-5,few,-,CASSYRVDQPQHF,TGTGCCAGCAGTTACCGGGTGGATCAGCCCCAGCATTTT
TRBJ2-3,TRBV9,-,-,CASSVQGSTDTQYF,TGTGCCAGCAGCGTTCAGGGTTCCACAGATACGCAGTATTTT
TRBJ1-5,TRBV6-6,-,TRBD1,CASRPGTGWRNQPQHF,TGTGCCAGCAGACCAGGGACAGGGTGGAGAAATCAGCCCCAGCATTTT
TRBJ1-3,TRBV28,-,-,CASSSANPVRAGNTIYF,TGTGCCAGCAGTTCCGCCAACCCCGTTCGAGCTGGAAACACCATATATTTT
TRBJ1-6,TRBV5-6,-,TRBD1,CASSLQGANSPLHF,TGTGCCAGCAGCCTACAGGGGGCCAATTCACCCCTCCACTTT
TRBJ1-1,TRBV4-1,-,-,CASSQRTAGGTEAFF,TGCGCCAGCAGCCAAAGAACAGCGGGGGGAACTGAAGCTTTCTTT
TRBJ2-5,TRBV10-3,-,TRBD1,CAISGDRQETQYF,TGTGCCATCAGTGGGGACAGGCAAGAGACCCAGTACTTC
TRBJ1-6,TRBV5-4,-,TRBD1,CASSLGDSYTSPLHF,TGTGCCAGCAGCTTGGGGGACAGTTATACTTCACCCCTCCACTTT
TRBJ2-7,TRBV25-1,-,TRBD1,CASTRDSPYEQYF,TGTGCCAGCACCCGGGACAGTCCCTACGAGCAGTACTTC
TRBJ2-7,TRBV6-5,-,TRBD2,CASTAPLAGAYEQYF,TGTGCCAGCACCGCGCCACTAGCGGGGGCCTACGAGCAGTACTTC
TRBJ2-1,TRBV19,-,-,CASSIVDSSYNEQFF,TGTGCCAGTAGTATAGTCGACTCGAGCTACAATGAGCAGTTCTTC
TRBJ2-1,TRBV7-8,once,-,CASSSPDRYNEQFF,TGTGCCAGCAGCTCACCGGACAGATACAATGAGCAGTTCTTC
TRBJ1-1,TRBV7-2,-,-,CASSLVVWWGEGTEAFF,TGTGCCAGCAGCTTAGTAGTATGGTGGGGGGAGGGCACTGAAGCTTTCTTT
TRBJ2-7,TRBV18,-,-,CASSRGSLREQYF,TGTGCCAGCTCCCGAGGTTCGCTGAGGGAGCAGTACTTC
TRBJ2-7,TRBV27,-,-,CASSSLGGLKDEQYF,TGTGCCAGCAGCTCTCTCGGGGGACTCAAGGACGAGCAGTACTTC
TRBJ2-1,TRBV4-1,-,TRBD1,CASSREDRVSYNEQFF,TGCGCCAGCAGCCGAGAGGACAGGGTCTCCTACAATGAGCAGTTCTTC
TRBJ2-7,TRBV4-1,-,-,CASSQTRDSTYEQYF,TGCGCCAGCAGCCAAACCCGGGACTCCACCTACGAGCAGTACTTC
TRBJ2-6,TRBV19,-,-,CASSPGRRSGANVLTF,TGTGCCAGTAGTCCCGGCAGGCGCTCTGGGGCCAACGTCCTGACTTTC